The 6 T cell receptor beta chains presented below share a single source sample, sequenced in a study of cytomegalovirus exposure and HLA in healthy donors. TCRdb keeps only in-frame clones here, not all; method: immunoSEQ multiplex PCR. Among 150,000 or so clones listed, about 88% were seen once. Sequences were obtained from PBMCs. The origin of the receptors is a woman aged 18-35 years in good health and CMV-seropositive.

V is TRBV5-1 and J is TRBJ1-2; D not certain. The CDR3 runs 13 residues. V was trimmed by 4 bases and J by 3 bases, leaving 10 bases between them. Germline V gene sequence: CDR1 SGHRS, CDR2 YFSETQ. CDR3 nucleotides: TGCGCCAGCAGCGTGGACGCAGACTATGGCTACACCTTC. As protein: CASSVDADYGYTF.

The rearrangement links TRBV9 to TRBJ2-3, with D tentatively TRBD1 (6 bases). CDR3 size: 15 residues. The V end lost 3 bases, the J end lost 2 bases, and 13 bases lay between the germline ends. CDR1 is SGDLS and CDR2 is YYNGEE in the germline V gene. The DNA of the CDR3 is TGTGCCAGCAGCGCAGAACAGGGTTTCACAGATACGCAGTATTTT. Its translation is CASSAEQGFTDTQYF.

CDR3 sequence (DNA): TGTGCCAGCAGCCAGCGGGACCGCACAGATACGCAGTATTTT. It codes for CASSQRDRTDTQYF. The gene calls are TRBV11-3 and TRBJ2-3; TRBD2 agrees at 7 bases. Trimming cost V 5 bases and J 1 base; bases outside gene matches: 3. Germline lookup yields CDR1 SGHNT and CDR2 YENEEA. The CDR3 runs to 14 residues.

CDR3 in amino acids: CASSRMGDRAQYF. The DNA of the CDR3 is TGCGCCAGCAGCCGCATGGGCGACAGGGCGCAGTATTTT. The genes are TRBV4-1 and TRBJ2-3, with TRBD1 identical over 7 bases. The CDR3 is 13 amino acids. Germline V lookup: CDR1 MGHRA, CDR2 YSYEKL. V trimming: 4 bases; J trimming: 10 bases; junction bases outside the gene matches: 8.

This clone has more than one count but fewer than ten. J is TRBJ2-7 and V is TRBV5-6; TRBD2 is a possible D gene (6 bases). Trimming pared 0 bases from V and 5 bases from J, leaving 15 bases between. This CDR3 has 15 amino acids. The germline CDR1 and CDR2 sequences are SGHDT and YYEEEE. The CDR3 loop is CASSLDGPSGDEQYF. Written as DNA, the CDR3 is TGTGCCAGCAGCTTGGACGGGCCCTCGGGAGACGAGCAGTACTTC.

The rearrangement links TRBV5-1 to TRBJ2-7; 7 nucleotides match TRBD1. Germline lookup yields CDR1 SGHRS and CDR2 YFSETQ. After removal of 4 bases from V and 3 bases from J, the junction contained 10 bases not matched to a gene. The CDR3 is 15 amino acids. The CDR3 sequence: CASSTRQGAGYEQYF. In DNA form, the CDR3 reads TGCGCCAGCAGCACCAGACAGGGCGCCGGCTACGAGCAGTACTTC.